These 2 T cell receptor beta chains share one sample of origin, sequenced in a study of cytomegalovirus exposure and HLA in healthy donors. Primers included in the PCR were 60 Vbeta and 13 Jbeta primers. Sequenced by immunoSEQ multiplex PCR; TCRdb stores in-frame clones only, minus some. The data show about 130,000 clones, around three quarters seen once. Input material: PBMCs. The receptors derive from a man younger than 40 in good health and CMV-seronegative.

The CDR3 nucleotides read TGTGCCTGGAGTGCCCACAGGGGTAGGGGCTACACCTTC. Residues: CAWSAHRGRGYTF. The rearrangement links TRBV30 to TRBJ1-2, with 7 bases lining up with TRBD1. CDR1 and CDR2 from the germline V gene are GTSNPN and SVGIG (reference sequence). The V and J ends lost 1 base and 8 bases, in that order; junction bases with no gene match: 7. The length of the CDR3 is 13 residues.

This sequence joins TRBV10-3 and TRBJ1-1; D call uncertain. The germline V and J ends were trimmed by 10 bases and 2 bases, with 23 bases remaining between them. Germline V lookup: CDR1 ENHRY, CDR2 SYGVKD. This CDR3 has 16 amino acids. The DNA of the CDR3 is TGTGCCACGACTCCCTTCGGAGGGAAAACCAACACTGAAGCTTTCTTT. This encodes CATTPFGGKTNTEAFF.